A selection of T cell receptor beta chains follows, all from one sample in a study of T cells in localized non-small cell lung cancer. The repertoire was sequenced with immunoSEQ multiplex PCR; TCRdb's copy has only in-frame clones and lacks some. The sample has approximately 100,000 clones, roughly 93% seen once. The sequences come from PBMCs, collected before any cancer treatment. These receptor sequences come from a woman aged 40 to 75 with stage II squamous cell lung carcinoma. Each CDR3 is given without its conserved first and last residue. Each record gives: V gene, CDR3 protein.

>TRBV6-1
ASRGDTYNYGYT
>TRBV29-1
SVSGTAQF
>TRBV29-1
SGAQGHTEAF
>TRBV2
ASSEDRSLPNYGYT
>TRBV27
ASRDRGTGRDEQY
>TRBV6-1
ASSAPGGGYGYT
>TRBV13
ASSLGVVMGYT
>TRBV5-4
ASSHPGKSEQY
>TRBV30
AWSVKGGGTEAF
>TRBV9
ASSVGGTGELF
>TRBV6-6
ASDGGGLETQY
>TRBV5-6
ASSEGVLGNEQY
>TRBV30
AWSASFGVMLNTDTQY
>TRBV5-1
ASSLDGGDQPQH
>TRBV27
ASSLMGDLYTGELF
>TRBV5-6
ASSIGQGVNEQY
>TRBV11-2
ASSLEGITGGWFVTEAF
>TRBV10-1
ASSEGLEPNLYEQY
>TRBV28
ASRPLGGASGNTIY
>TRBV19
ASSIGRPRVETQY
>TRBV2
ASSRTLNTEAF
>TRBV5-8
ASSFILVRSPLH
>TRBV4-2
ASSQPHGLADTQY
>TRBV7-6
ASSLSGNQPQH
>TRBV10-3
AISESRGGLF
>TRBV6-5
ASRHRDTQY
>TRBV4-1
ASSQDPRKSGGADTQY
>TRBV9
ASSVGTDTQY
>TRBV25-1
ASSEQGQGEETQY
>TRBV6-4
ASDRESR
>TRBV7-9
ASSLSGGTSSGYT
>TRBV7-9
ASSRTSEQF
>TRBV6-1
ASSEAPLQGKH
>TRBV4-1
ASSQERDPPGLRGYT
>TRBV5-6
ASSLWTAPYGYT